This T cell receptor beta chain was sequenced in a study of cytomegalovirus exposure and HLA in healthy donors. Broader study findings: Most TCR sequences showed up rarely, but some public TCRs showed up in many donors. In a later analysis, at a false discovery rate of 0.05, about 16,000 TCR beta sequences matched HLA alleles.

In the PCR, 60 Vbeta and 13 Jbeta primers were used. Assay: immunoSEQ multiplex PCR; the TCRdb copy retains only in-frame clones and omits some. The table records fewer than 100,000 clones, approximately 71% of them present only once. Germline V gives CDR1 MNHNY, CDR2 SVGAGI (reference sequence). The CDR3 is made up of 15 amino acids. V lost 5 bases and J lost 1, with 14 bases in between. This clone was seen only a few times. What it binds is not known. This TCR derives from a female donor in good health and CMV-seronegative. The chain uses TRBV6-6 and TRBJ1-1; no definite D call. Source material: PBMCs. The CDR3 spells CASSPEPGRNTEAFF. CDR3 DNA: TGTGCCAGCAGTCCCGAGCCAGGTAGGAACACTGAAGCTTTCTTT.